This is a list of T cell receptor beta chains from one sample in a study of shared clonotypes between healthy human individuals. Sequenced by immunoSEQ multiplex PCR; TCRdb stores in-frame clones only, minus some. The data contain about 2 million clones, roughly 94% of them singletons. The source material was naive CD4+ T cells sorted from blood. All receptors come from a man aged 18 to 29 in good health. CDR3s include the opening cysteine and the closing phenylalanine or tryptophan. A D gene is named only where the DNA matches it firmly.

V gene	J gene	D gene	CDR3 protein	CDR3 DNA
TRBV29-1	TRBJ1-1	-	CSVGVGGNTEAFF	TGCAGCGTTGGAGTGGGTGGGAACACTGAAGCTTTCTTT
TRBV27	TRBJ1-5	-	CASSRTSNQPQHF	TGTGCCAGCAGCCGGACAAGCAATCAGCCCCAGCATTTT
TRBV4-3	TRBJ2-3	-	CASSQDLIGGRGTDTQYF	TGCGCCAGCAGCCAAGACTTGATCGGGGGGCGCGGCACAGATACGCAGTATTTT
TRBV6-6	TRBJ2-7	TRBD1	CASHRDSYEQYF	TGTGCCAGCCACCGGGACAGCTACGAGCAGTACTTC
TRBV6-1	TRBJ2-7	-	CASSLTAGAGERYF	TGTGCCAGCAGTCTGACTGCCGGGGCTGGCGAGCGGTACTTC
TRBV11-2	TRBJ1-2	-	CASSLDRFNYGYTF	TGTGCCAGCAGCTTAGACAGATTTAACTATGGCTACACCTTC
TRBV2	TRBJ1-4	TRBD1	CASSPTGTESEKLFF	TGTGCCAGCAGTCCTACCGGGACAGAGTCGGAAAAACTGTTTTTT
TRBV7-2	TRBJ1-2	-	CASSPGAYTNYGYTF	TGTGCCAGCAGCCCCGGGGCTTATACTAACTATGGCTACACCTTC
TRBV2	TRBJ2-5	-	CASSRDLEETQYF	TGTGCCAGCAGTCGGGACTTGGAAGAGACCCAGTACTTC
TRBV7-2	TRBJ2-7	TRBD1	CASSSDREVKQYF	TGTGCCAGCAGCTCGGACAGGGAGGTTAAGCAGTACTTC
TRBV11-3	TRBJ2-1	-	CASSLGDTSGREQFF	TGTGCCAGCAGCTTAGGGGACACCTCGGGTAGAGAGCAGTTCTTC
TRBV5-1	TRBJ1-2	-	CASSQENYGYTF	TGCGCCAGCTCACAGGAAAACTATGGCTACACCTTC
TRBV7-7	TRBJ2-2	-	CASSPMGLNTGELFF	TGTGCTAGCAGCCCCATGGGGCTGAACACCGGGGAGCTGTTTTTT
TRBV19	TRBJ1-5	TRBD1	CASRGSGTDNQPQHF	TGTGCCAGTAGGGGCTCGGGGACAGATAATCAGCCCCAGCATTTT